The next 10 T cell receptor beta chains were all read from a single sample in a study of naive and memory T cell subsets. A UMI-containing oligonucleotide was joined by 3' ligation to the TCR cDNA template. Four PCR rounds used nested alpha and beta constant region primers plus the SP2 primer. MiXCR, applied by TCRdb to the 5' RACE reads, yields one record per CDR3 protein. The sample shows about 48,000 distinct CDR3 sequences, about 4.8% of them seen only once. The receptors here all came from a female donor in good health.

The table lists this clonotype with many counts. The chain recombines TRBV20-1 with TRBJ2-3, with 7 positions matching TRBD2. This CDR3 region has 15 residues. The trim removed 1 base at V and 2 bases at J, leaving 6 bases unmatched. CDR1 DFQATT and CDR2 SNEGSKA come from the germline V gene (reference sequence). CDR3 coding DNA: TGCAGTGCTAGAGTGGCGGGAGACGTCACAGATACGCAGTATTTT. Amino acids: CSARVAGDVTDTQYF.

This clonotype was counted at least ten times. The rearrangement uses TRBV6-2 or TRBV6-3 and TRBJ1-1; tentative D call: TRBD1 (5 bases). This CDR3 region has 15 residues. Germline V gene lookup returns CDR1 MNHEY and CDR2 SVGEGT. The V end lost 6 bases, the J end lost 0 bases, and 14 bases lay between the germline ends. CDR3 sequence (DNA): TGTGCCAGCAGCTCACCGACAGCCATGAACACTGAAGCTTTCTTT. This codes for CASSSPTAMNTEAFF.

This clonotype was seen many times. The chain joins TRBV6-2 or TRBV6-3 to TRBJ2-6; no firm D call. The CDR3 is made up of 18 amino acids. The V gene lost 0 bases and the J gene lost 0 bases, with 12 bases spanning the gap. Germline V CDR1 and CDR2: MNHEY, SVGEGT. CDR3 protein: CASSYSISASSGANVLTF. The CDR3 coding sequence is TGTGCCAGCAGTTACTCGATTTCAGCGAGCTCTGGGGCCAACGTCCTGACTTTC.

The chain links TRBV28 to TRBJ2-1; 7 bases agree with TRBD1. V lost 6 bases, J lost 5 bases, and 10 bases stayed unmatched. There are 15 residues in the CDR3. Germline-derived CDR1 and CDR2 are MDHEN and SYDVKM. The CDR3 loop reads CASSLRQGRNNEQFF. The CDR3 nucleotides are TGTGCCAGCAGCCTTCGACAGGGTCGGAACAATGAGCAGTTCTTC.

This clonotype showed up many times. The chain carries TRBV7-9 and TRBJ2-1; 11 positions match TRBD2. V dropped 2 bases and J dropped 6; count of bases not matched to a gene: 6. The CDR3 consists of 16 residues. Per germline, CDR1 SEHNR and CDR2 FQNEAQ (reference sequence). The CDR3 protein is CASSLSVTSGSNEQFF. CDR3 in DNA: TGTGCCAGCAGCTTAAGTGTAACTAGCGGGAGCAATGAGCAGTTCTTC.

This clonotype appeared many times. The V call is TRBV6-4, the J call TRBJ2-3, with D possibly matching TRBD1 (5 bases). This CDR3 has 13 amino acids. Trimming removed 3 bases at V and 6 bases at J, with 10 bases between. Germline V gives CDR1 MRHNA, CDR2 SNTAGT. Here the CDR3 DNA reads TGTGCCAGCAGTGAGATTCAGGGCGATACGCAGTATTTT. This translates into CASSEIQGDTQYF.

This clonotype was found many times. DNA of the CDR3: TGTGCCAGCAGTCAATCAACCCCCGGGAGGGCCTGGATGAGGGGTGGCAATGAGCAGTTCTTC. Protein: CASSQSTPGRAWMRGGNEQFF. This chain uses TRBV14 with TRBJ2-1, with 8 bases aligning to TRBD2. V dropped 6 bases and J dropped 6; count of bases not matched to a gene: 28. The CDR3 has 21 amino acids. The V gene's germline CDR1 is SGHDN and CDR2 FVKESK.

The table lists this clonotype with a few counts. The chain has TRBV10-3 and TRBJ2-1; D may be TRBD1 or TRBD2 (5 bases each). The CDR3 consists of 15 residues. The germline CDR1 and CDR2 sequences are ENHRY and SYGVKD. V dropped 3 bases and J dropped 3 bases, with 12 bases sitting between them. The CDR3 spells CAISEPGTNYNEQFF. CDR3 in DNA: TGTGCCATCAGTGAACCCGGGACGAACTACAATGAGCAGTTCTTC.

This clonotype came up a few times. The V call is TRBV6-2 or TRBV6-3, the J call TRBJ1-2; D is perhaps TRBD1 (5 bases). Germline CDR1 MNHEY, CDR2 SVGEGT. CDR3 size: 16 residues. The ends were cut back, 2 bases at V and 6 bases at J, with 19 bases in the middle. DNA of the CDR3: TGTGCCAGCAGTTACGACGTGGGACGGGATCCGAATGGCTACACCTTC. This gives the protein CASSYDVGRDPNGYTF.

This clonotype was seen many times. V gene TRBV5-1 combines with J gene TRBJ2-7; 10 nucleotides agree with TRBD2. Trimming at V came to 4 bases and at J to 3 bases, leaving 7 bases not matched to a gene. The CDR3 runs 15 residues. Germline values: CDR1 SGHRS, CDR2 YFSETQ. CDR3 nucleotides: TGCGCCAGCAGCCTAAAGCGGGAGGGCCTCTACGAGCAGTACTTC. This codes for CASSLKREGLYEQYF. The full variable domain, its missing parts supplied by reference TRBV5-1 and TRBJ2-7, is KAGVTQTPRYLIKTRGQQVTLSCSPISGHRSVSWYQQTPGQGLQFLFEYFSETQRNKGNFPGRFSGRQFSNSRSEMNVSTLELGDSALYLCASSLKREGLYEQYFGPGTRLTVT.